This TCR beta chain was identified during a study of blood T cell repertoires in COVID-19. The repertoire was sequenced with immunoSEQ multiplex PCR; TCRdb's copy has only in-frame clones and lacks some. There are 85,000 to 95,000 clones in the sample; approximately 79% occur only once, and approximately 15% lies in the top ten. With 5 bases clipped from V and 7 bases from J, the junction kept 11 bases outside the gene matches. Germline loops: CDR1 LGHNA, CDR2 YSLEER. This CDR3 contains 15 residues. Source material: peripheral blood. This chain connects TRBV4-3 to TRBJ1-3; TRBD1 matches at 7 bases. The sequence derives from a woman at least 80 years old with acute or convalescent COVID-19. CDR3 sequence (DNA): TGCGCCAGCAGCGGCACGGTGGGACAGCGCAACACCATATATTTT. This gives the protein CASSGTVGQRNTIYF.